The rows below give T cell receptor beta chains drawn from one sample of a study of response to subunit inactivated influenza vaccine. MiXCR was run by TCRdb on the RT-PCR reads, yielding one entry per CDR3 protein. The table has roughly 710,000 distinct CDR3 sequences, 14% seen once; the top ten hold 7.5% to 9%. Here the sequenced sample was PBMCs from blood, taken 14 to 15 days before vaccination. All receptors come from a man aged 45-65 years who received an inactivated influenza vaccine. CDR3s include the opening cysteine and the closing phenylalanine or tryptophan. A D gene is named only where the DNA matches it firmly. For some rows the clone size is stated as once, few or many, or as a class when expanded; others skip it.

d_call,cdr3_length,j_call,clone_size,v_call,cdr3_aa,cdr3_nt
TRBD2,14,TRBJ2-7,few,TRBV28,CASRKSGVSYEQYF,TGTGCCAGCAGAAAAAGCGGGGTGTCCTACGAGCAGTACTTC
TRBD2,14,TRBJ2-7,-,TRBV12-3/TRBV12-4,CASSPPSGAYEQYF,TGTGCCAGCAGTCCGCCTAGCGGGGCCTACGAGCAGTACTTC
-,14,TRBJ1-1,few,TRBV4-3,CASSRRLGDTEAFF,TGCGCCAGCAGCCGCAGACTGGGCGACACTGAAGCTTTCTTT
-,16,TRBJ2-3,few,TRBV6-5,CASSYSSYQFTDTQYF,TGTGCCAGCAGTTACTCGAGTTACCAGTTCACAGATACGCAGTATTTT
-,13,TRBJ1-5,few,TRBV29-1,CSVAGTPNQPQHF,TGCAGCGTAGCCGGGACGCCGAATCAGCCCCAGCATTTT
TRBD1,14,TRBJ1-5,many,TRBV12-3/TRBV12-4,CASNPGGSNQPQHF,TGTGCCAGCAACCCAGGGGGAAGCAATCAGCCCCAGCATTTT
TRBD2,16,TRBJ2-2,-,TRBV27,CASSLRLAGGAGELFF,TGTGCCAGCAGTTTGCGACTAGCGGGGGGGGCCGGGGAGCTGTTTTTT
-,14,TRBJ2-1,-,TRBV12-3/TRBV12-4,CASSFGLFYNEQFF,TGTGCCAGCAGTTTTGGGCTCTTCTACAATGAGCAGTTCTTC
-,16,TRBJ2-7,many,TRBV4-1,CASSQGGTPSSYEQYF,TGCGCCAGCAGCCAAGGGGGGACACCGAGCTCCTACGAGCAGTACTTC
-,15,TRBJ1-2,-,TRBV4-3,CASSQGQLNNYGYTF,TGCGCCAGCAGCCAAGGACAGTTAAATAACTATGGCTACACCTTC
TRBD2,15,TRBJ2-1,few,TRBV18,CASSLGLAGPNEQFF,TGTGCCAGCTCACTAGGACTAGCGGGTCCCAATGAGCAGTTCTTC
TRBD1,15,TRBJ2-2,-,TRBV2,CASSNDRAVGGELFF,TGTGCCAGCAGTAATGACAGGGCGGTTGGCGGGGAGCTGTTTTTT
-,15,TRBJ2-2,few,TRBV24-1,CATRPRVPNTGELFF,TGTGCCACCAGGCCCAGGGTTCCTAACACCGGGGAGCTGTTTTTT